A selection of T cell receptor beta chains follows, all from one sample in a study of read filtering for tumor transcriptome and immune sequencing. TCRdb re-analysed the reads in MiXCR, keeping a single row per CDR3 protein. This sample has some 25,000 distinct CDR3 sequences, with 20% to 25% found just once. The sample was a population of CD138-negative cells sorted from bone marrow. Receptors were obtained from a donor aged 40 or older with multiple myeloma. Both conserved end residues are part of each CDR3. Fields, in order: J gene, D gene, clone size, V gene, CDR3 length, CDR3 DNA, CDR3 protein. The D gene is left open where the match is weak. Not all rows give a size; the values are once, few, many and, for expanded clones, a class.

>TRBJ1-5|-|many|TRBV28|16
TGTGCCAGCAGTTTCCCAATTGGACAGAATAATCAGCCCCAGCATTTT
CASSFPIGQNNQPQHF
>TRBJ2-5|-|many|TRBV28|13
TGTGCCAGCAGCCGGACTTCTCAAGAGACCCAGTACTTC
CASSRTSQETQYF
>TRBJ2-3|-|many|TRBV7-9|12
TGTGCCAGCAGCTACACCACAGATACGCAGTATTTT
CASSYTTDTQYF
>TRBJ2-1|-|-|TRBV10-3|14
TGTGCCATCAGAGAGCCGGGACTTTTCAATGAGCAGCTCTTC
CAIREPGLFNEQLF
>TRBJ2-1|TRBD2|few|TRBV19|17
TGTGCCAGTAGCGCCGGGAGGGGGGGATCTACCTACAATGAGCAGTTCTTC
CASSAGRGGSTYNEQFF
>TRBJ2-5|TRBD2|few|TRBV15|18
TGTGCCACCAGCAGAGATCTCTCGGCCGGGGCGGGAGTGGAGACCCAGTACTTC
CATSRDLSAGAGVETQYF
>TRBJ2-1|-|many|TRBV5-1|13
TGCGCCAGCAGCTTGGTCCAGGGCCATGAGCAGTTCTTC
CASSLVQGHEQFF
>TRBJ2-1|-|medium-sized|TRBV19|15
TGTGCCAGTAGTATCCCCGGGGTTTCGAACAATGAGCAGTTCTTC
CASSIPGVSNNEQFF
>TRBJ2-3|TRBD2|many|TRBV6-2/TRBV6-3|18
TGTGCCAGCAGTTACCCCGGGACCGCGACGGCGGGAGTAGATACGCAGTATTTT
CASSYPGTATAGVDTQYF
>TRBJ2-2|-|many|TRBV2|14
TGTGCCAGCAGTGAATCGGGGGTCACCGGGGAGCTGTTTTTT
CASSESGVTGELFF
>TRBJ2-3|TRBD2|many|TRBV20-1|17
TGCAGTGCTAGAGATCAGCGGACTAGCGGCTTCACAGATACGCAGTATTTT
CSARDQRTSGFTDTQYF
>TRBJ2-5|TRBD2|many|TRBV28|15
TGTGCCAGCAGCATACTAGCGGACGACCAAGAGACCCAGTACTTC
CASSILADDQETQYF
>TRBJ2-7|-|many|TRBV7-3|15
TGTGCCAGCAGCCTGGGTGGGACCGGGGTGGACGAGCAGTACTTC
CASSLGGTGVDEQYF
>TRBJ2-1|-|many|TRBV29-1|15
TGCAGCGTTGAAGGGGCCGGGTCCGAAGTAAATGAGCAGTTCTTC
CSVEGAGSEVNEQFF
>TRBJ1-5|-|many|TRBV20-1|12
TGCAGTGCGTCAGATAGCAATCAGCCCCAGCATTTT
CSASDSNQPQHF
>TRBJ1-1|TRBD1|many|TRBV20-1|12
TGCAGTGGATCCAGGGGGGGAACTGAAGCTTTCTTT
CSGSRGGTEAFF